The source of this T cell receptor beta chain is a study of blood T cells in healthy people across ages. Study at large: Template switching caught about one barcoded beta molecule for each two T cells.

On this clonotype: The antigen remains unidentified.

The sample providers were healthy Caucasian people from Russia, aged about 6 to 100. The study isolated at least 7 million PBMCs from each sample. The V end was cut by 5 bases, the J end by 4 bases, with 11 bases between. Germline loops: CDR1 SGHAT, CDR2 FQNNGV. CDR3 size: 14 residues. A second PCR of roughly 6 to 12 cycles used a sample-barcoded 5' primer and a J-beta primer mix. MiXCR, applied by TCRdb to the 5' RACE reads, yields one record per CDR3 protein. The sample lists 1.6 million or so distinct CDR3 sequences; about 35% were seen once. Whole-study results and caveats: Diversity was estimated from one million T cells, and these estimates were considered underestimates.

The chain joins TRBV11-2 to TRBJ2-2; the D is unclear. The sequence came from a woman in her 30s in good health. Source material: blood. Here the CDR3 reads CASSTRVSTGELFF. Here the CDR3 DNA reads TGTGCCAGCAGCACTCGCGTGAGCACCGGGGAGCTGTTTTTT. The full variable domain, completed using reference TRBV11-2 and TRBJ2-2, is EAGVAQSPRYKIIEKRQSVAFWCNPISGHATLYWYQQILGQGPKLLIQFQNNGVVDDSQLPKDRFSAERLKGVDSTLKIQPAKLEDSAVYLCASSTRVSTGELFFGEGSRLTVL.